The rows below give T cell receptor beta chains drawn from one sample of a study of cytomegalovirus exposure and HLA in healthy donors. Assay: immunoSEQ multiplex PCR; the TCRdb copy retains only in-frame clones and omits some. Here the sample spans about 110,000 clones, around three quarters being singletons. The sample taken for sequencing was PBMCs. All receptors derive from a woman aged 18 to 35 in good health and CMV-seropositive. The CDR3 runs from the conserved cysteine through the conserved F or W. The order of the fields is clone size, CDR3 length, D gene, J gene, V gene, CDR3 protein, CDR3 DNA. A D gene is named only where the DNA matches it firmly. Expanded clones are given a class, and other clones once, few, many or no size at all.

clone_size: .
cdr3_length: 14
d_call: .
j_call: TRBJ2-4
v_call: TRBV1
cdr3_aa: CTSRGDSPKNIQYF
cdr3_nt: TGCACCAGCAGGGGGGACAGTCCCAAAAACATTCAGTACTTC

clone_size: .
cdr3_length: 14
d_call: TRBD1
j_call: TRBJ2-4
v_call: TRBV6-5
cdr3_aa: CASSRDRGKNIQYF
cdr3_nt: TGTGCCAGCAGTCGGGACAGGGGGAAGAACATTCAGTACTTC

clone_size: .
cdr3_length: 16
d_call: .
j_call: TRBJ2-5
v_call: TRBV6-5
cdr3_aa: CASSYSAGVYQETQYF
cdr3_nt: TGTGCCAGCAGTTACTCGGCAGGCGTGTACCAAGAGACCCAGTACTTC

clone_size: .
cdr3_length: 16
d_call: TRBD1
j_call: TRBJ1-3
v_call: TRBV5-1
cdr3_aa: CASSLAGTASGNTIYF
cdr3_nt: TGCGCCAGCAGCTTGGCCGGGACAGCCTCTGGAAACACCATATATTTT

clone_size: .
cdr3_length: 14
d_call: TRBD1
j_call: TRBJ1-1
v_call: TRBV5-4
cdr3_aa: CASSFDRGFTEAFF
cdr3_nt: TGTGCCAGCAGCTTCGACAGGGGTTTCACTGAAGCTTTCTTT

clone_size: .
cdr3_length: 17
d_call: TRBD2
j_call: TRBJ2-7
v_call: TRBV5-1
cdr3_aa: CASSSPGTSGRYHEQYF
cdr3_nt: TGCGCCAGCAGCTCGCCGGGGACTAGCGGGAGGTACCACGAGCAGTACTTC

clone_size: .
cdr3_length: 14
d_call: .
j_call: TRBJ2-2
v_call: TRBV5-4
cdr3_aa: CASSLLGATGELFF
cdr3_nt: TGTGCCAGCAGCTTGTTAGGGGCCACCGGGGAGCTGTTTTTT

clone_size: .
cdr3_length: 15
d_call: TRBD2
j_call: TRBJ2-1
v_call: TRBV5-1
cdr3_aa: CASSLGLAGNNEQFF
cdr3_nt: TGCGCCAGCAGCTTGGGCCTAGCGGGTAACAATGAGCAGTTCTTC

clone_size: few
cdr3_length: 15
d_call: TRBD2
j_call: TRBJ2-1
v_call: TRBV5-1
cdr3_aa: CASMGTSGGYNEQFF
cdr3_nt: TGCGCCAGCATGGGGACTAGCGGGGGATACAATGAGCAGTTCTTC

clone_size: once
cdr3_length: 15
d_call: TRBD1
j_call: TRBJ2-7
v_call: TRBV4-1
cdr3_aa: CASSQGTGEAYEQYF
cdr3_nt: TGCGCCAGCAGCCAAGGAACAGGGGAAGCCTACGAGCAGTACTTC

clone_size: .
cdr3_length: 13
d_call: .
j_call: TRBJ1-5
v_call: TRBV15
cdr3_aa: CATSRASGLPQHF
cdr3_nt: TGTGCCACCAGCAGAGCCTCGGGTCTGCCCCAGCATTTT

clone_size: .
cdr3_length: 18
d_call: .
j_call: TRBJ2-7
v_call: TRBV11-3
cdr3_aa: CASSPSSPGTQKGDEQYF
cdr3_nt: TGTGCCAGCAGCCCTTCGAGCCCGGGAACCCAAAAGGGGGACGAGCAGTACTTC

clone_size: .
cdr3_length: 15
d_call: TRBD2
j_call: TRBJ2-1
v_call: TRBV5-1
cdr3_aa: CASSLAWREVNEQFF
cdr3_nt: TGCGCCAGCAGCTTGGCCTGGCGGGAGGTCAATGAGCAGTTCTTC

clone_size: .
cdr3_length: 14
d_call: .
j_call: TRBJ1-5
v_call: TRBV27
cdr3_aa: CASRSGWGNQPQHF
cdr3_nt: TGTGCCAGCAGGTCAGGTTGGGGCAATCAGCCCCAGCATTTT

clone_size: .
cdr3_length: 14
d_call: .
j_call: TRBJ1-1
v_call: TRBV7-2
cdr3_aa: CASSPGFDGTEAFF
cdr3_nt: TGTGCCAGCAGCCCAGGGTTTGACGGAACTGAAGCTTTCTTT

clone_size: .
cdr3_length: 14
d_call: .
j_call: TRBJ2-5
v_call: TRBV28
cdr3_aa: CASSRYYGTFNGYF
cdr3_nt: TGTGCCAGCAGTAGATATTACGGGACATTTAACGGGTACTTC

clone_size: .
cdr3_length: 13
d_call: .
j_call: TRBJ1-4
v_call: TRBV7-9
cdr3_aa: CATDSAKVEKLFF
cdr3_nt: TGTGCCACTGACAGCGCCAAGGTGGAAAAACTGTTTTTT

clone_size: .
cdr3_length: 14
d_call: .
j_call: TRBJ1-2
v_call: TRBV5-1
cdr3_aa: CASRGGATNYGYTF
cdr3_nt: TGCGCCAGCAGGGGGGGGGCCACTAACTATGGCTACACCTTC

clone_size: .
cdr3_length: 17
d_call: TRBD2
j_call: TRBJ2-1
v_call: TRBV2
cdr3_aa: CASRSGTSGESYNEQFF
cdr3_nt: TGTGCCAGCAGGTCCGGGACTAGCGGGGAATCCTACAATGAGCAGTTCTTC

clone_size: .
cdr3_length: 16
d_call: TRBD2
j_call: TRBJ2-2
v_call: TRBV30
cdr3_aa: CAWRGGLAGYTGELFF
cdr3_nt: TGTGCCTGGAGGGGGGGACTAGCGGGCTACACCGGGGAGCTGTTTTTT

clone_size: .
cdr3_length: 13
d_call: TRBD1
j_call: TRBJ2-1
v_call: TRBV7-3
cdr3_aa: CASSGNRGAEQFF
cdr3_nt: TGTGCCAGCAGCGGGAACAGGGGGGCTGAGCAGTTCTTC

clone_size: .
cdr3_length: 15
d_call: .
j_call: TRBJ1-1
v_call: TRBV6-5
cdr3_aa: CASTHGGAENTEAFF
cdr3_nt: TGTGCCAGCACTCACGGGGGGGCCGAGAACACTGAAGCTTTCTTT

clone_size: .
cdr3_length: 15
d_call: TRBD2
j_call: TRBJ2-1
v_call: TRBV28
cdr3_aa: CASSPLAGGGNEQFF
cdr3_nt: TGTGCCAGCAGTCCACTAGCGGGAGGAGGTAATGAGCAGTTCTTC

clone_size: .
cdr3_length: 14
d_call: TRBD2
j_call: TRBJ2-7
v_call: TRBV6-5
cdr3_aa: CASRKREEPYEQYF
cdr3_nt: TGTGCCAGCAGAAAGCGGGAGGAGCCCTACGAGCAGTACTTC

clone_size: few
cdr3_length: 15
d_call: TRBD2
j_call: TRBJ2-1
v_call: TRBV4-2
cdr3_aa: CASSQEAGGPNEQFF
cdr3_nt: TGTGCCAGCAGCCAAGAGGCGGGAGGGCCCAATGAGCAGTTCTTC

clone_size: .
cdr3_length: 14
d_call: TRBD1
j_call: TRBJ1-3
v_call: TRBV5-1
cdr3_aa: CASSLTGEGNTIYF
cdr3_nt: TGCGCCAGCAGTTTGACAGGGGAAGGGAACACCATATATTTT

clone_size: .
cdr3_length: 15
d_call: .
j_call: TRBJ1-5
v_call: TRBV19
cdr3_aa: CASSISRISNQPQHF
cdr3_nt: TGTGCCAGTAGTATCTCGCGGATTAGCAATCAGCCCCAGCATTTT

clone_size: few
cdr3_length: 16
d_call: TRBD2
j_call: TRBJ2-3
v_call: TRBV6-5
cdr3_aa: CASSYGTSGRGATQYF
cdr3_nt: TGTGCCAGCAGTTACGGGACTAGCGGGAGAGGGGCTACGCAGTATTTT

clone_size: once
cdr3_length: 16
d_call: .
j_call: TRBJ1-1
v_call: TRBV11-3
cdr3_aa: CASSLVIGGMNTEAFF
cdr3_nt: TGTGCCAGCAGCTTAGTCATAGGGGGAATGAACACTGAAGCTTTCTTT

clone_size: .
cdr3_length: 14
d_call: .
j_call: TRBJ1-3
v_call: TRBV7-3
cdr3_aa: CASSATGYGNTIYF
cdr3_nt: TGTGCCAGCAGCGCAACAGGGTACGGAAACACCATATATTTT

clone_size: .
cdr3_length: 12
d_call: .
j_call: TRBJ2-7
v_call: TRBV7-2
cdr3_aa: CASSSRVHEQYF
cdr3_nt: TGTGCCAGCAGCTCCAGGGTGCACGAGCAGTACTTC

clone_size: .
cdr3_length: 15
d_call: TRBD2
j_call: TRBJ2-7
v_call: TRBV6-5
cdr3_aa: CASSRGTSGNYEQYF
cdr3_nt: TGTGCCAGCAGCAGGGGGACTAGCGGGAACTACGAGCAGTACTTC

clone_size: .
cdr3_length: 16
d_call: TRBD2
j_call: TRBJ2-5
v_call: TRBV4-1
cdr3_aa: CASSQMIAGGGATQYF
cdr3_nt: TGCGCCAGCAGCCAAATGATAGCGGGAGGGGGGGCGACCCAGTACTTC

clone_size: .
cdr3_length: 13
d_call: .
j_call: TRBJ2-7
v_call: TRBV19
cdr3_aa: CASSIRGEDEQYF
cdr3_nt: TGTGCCAGTAGTATAAGAGGGGAGGACGAGCAGTACTTC

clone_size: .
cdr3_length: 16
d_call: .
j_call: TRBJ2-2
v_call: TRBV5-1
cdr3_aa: CASSSGGGGFTGELFF
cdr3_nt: TGCGCCAGCAGCTCAGGGGGAGGCGGGTTCACCGGGGAGCTGTTTTTT

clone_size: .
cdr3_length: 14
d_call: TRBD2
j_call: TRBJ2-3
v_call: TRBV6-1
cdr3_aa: CASSEGLAGDTQYF
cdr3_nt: TGTGCCAGCAGTGAAGGTTTAGCGGGAGATACGCAGTATTTT

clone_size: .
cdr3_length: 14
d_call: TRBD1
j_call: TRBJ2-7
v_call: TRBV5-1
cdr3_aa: CASSFQGAPYEQYF
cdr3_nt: TGCGCCAGCAGCTTCCAGGGGGCTCCTTACGAGCAGTACTTC

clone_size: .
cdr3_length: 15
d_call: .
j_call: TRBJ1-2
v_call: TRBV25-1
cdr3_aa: CASSELGQWGYGYTF
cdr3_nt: TGTGCCAGCAGTGAGCTGGGACAATGGGGCTATGGCTACACCTTC

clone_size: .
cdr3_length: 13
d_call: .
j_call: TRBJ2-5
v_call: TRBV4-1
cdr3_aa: CASSRTLQETQYF
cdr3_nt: TGCGCCAGCAGCCGGACATTGCAAGAGACCCAGTACTTC

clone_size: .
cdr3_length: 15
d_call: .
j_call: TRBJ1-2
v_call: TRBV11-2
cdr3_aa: CASSGTRGRNYGYTF
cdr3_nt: TGTGCCAGCAGCGGTACCAGGGGCAGGAACTATGGCTACACCTTC

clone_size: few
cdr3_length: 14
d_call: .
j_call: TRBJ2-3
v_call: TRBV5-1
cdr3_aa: CASSLAGVRDTQYF
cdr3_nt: TGCGCCAGCAGCTTGGCGGGAGTGAGAGATACGCAGTATTTT

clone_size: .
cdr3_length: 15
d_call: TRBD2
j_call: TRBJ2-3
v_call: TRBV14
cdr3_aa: CASSQTSAYTDTQYF
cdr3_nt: TGTGCCAGCAGCCAAACTAGCGCGTACACAGATACGCAGTATTTT

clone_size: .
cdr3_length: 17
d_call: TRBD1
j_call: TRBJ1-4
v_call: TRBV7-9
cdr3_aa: CASSLGHRGQTNEKLFF
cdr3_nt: TGTGCCAGCAGCTTAGGTCACAGGGGGCAAACTAATGAAAAACTGTTTTTT

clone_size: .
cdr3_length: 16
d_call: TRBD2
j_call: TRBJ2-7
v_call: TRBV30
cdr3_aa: CAWALGTSGARYEQYF
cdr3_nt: TGTGCCTGGGCCCTTGGGACTAGCGGGGCCCGCTACGAGCAGTACTTC

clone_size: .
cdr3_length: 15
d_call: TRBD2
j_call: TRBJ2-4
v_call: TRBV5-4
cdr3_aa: CASSSGGAGKNIQYF
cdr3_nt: TGTGCCAGCAGCTCCGGGGGGGCAGGGAAGAACATTCAGTACTTC

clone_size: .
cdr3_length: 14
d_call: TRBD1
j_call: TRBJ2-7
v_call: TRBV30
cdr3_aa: CAWKKAGGSYEQYF
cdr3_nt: TGTGCCTGGAAGAAAGCAGGGGGCTCCTACGAGCAGTACTTC

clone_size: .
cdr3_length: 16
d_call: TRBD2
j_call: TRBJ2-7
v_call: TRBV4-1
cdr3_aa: CASSQIPPQRDYEQYF
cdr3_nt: TGCGCCAGCAGCCAGATACCCCCCCAGCGGGACTACGAGCAGTACTTC

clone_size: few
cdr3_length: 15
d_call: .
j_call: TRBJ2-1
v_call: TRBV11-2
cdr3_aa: CASSLVDSGGNEQFF
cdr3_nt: TGTGCCAGCAGCTTAGTTGATAGCGGAGGCAATGAGCAGTTCTTC

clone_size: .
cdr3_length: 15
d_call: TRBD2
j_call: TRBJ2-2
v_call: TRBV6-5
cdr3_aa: CASTKLAGETGELFF
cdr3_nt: TGTGCCAGCACCAAGCTAGCGGGAGAAACCGGGGAGCTGTTTTTT

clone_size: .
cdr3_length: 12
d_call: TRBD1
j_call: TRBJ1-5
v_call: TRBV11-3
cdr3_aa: CAGTESNQPQHF
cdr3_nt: TGTGCCGGGACAGAGAGCAATCAGCCCCAGCATTTT

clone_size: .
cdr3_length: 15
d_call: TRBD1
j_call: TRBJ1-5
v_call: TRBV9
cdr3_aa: CASSPGDRENQPQHF
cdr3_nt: TGTGCCAGCAGCCCCGGGGACAGGGAGAATCAGCCCCAGCATTTT

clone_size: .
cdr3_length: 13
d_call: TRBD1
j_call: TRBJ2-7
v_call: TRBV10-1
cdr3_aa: CASRDRVAYEQYF
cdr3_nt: TGCGCCAGCAGGGACAGGGTGGCCTACGAGCAGTACTTC

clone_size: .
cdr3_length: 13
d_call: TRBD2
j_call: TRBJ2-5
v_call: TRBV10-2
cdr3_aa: CASSVRGGETQYF
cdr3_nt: TGCGCCAGCAGTGTTCGCGGGGGAGAGACCCAGTACTTC

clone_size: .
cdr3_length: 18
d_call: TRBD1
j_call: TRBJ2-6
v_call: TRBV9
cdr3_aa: CASSVAGTGGYGANVLTF
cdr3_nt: TGTGCCAGCAGCGTAGCAGGGACAGGGGGATATGGGGCCAACGTCCTGACTTTC

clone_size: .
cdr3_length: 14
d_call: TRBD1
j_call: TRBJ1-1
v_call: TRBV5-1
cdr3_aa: CASSPQGAATEAFF
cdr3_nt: TGCGCCAGCAGCCCACAGGGGGCTGCCACTGAAGCTTTCTTT

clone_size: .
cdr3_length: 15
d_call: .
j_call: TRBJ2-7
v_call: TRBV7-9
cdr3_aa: CASTRAGLTFYEQYF
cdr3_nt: TGTGCCAGCACCCGGGCGGGGCTCACCTTCTACGAGCAGTACTTC

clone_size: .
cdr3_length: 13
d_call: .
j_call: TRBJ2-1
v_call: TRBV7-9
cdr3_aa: CASKAIWTHEQFF
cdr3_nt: TGTGCCAGCAAAGCTATATGGACTCATGAGCAGTTCTTC

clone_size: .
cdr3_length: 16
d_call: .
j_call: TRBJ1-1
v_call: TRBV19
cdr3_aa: CASTIWARGRNTEAFF
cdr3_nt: TGTGCCAGTACCATCTGGGCTCGGGGTAGGAACACTGAAGCTTTCTTT

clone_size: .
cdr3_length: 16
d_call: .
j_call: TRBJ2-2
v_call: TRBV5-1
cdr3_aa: CASSLDGNANTGELFF
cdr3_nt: TGCGCCAGCAGCTTGGACGGTAACGCGAACACCGGGGAGCTGTTTTTT

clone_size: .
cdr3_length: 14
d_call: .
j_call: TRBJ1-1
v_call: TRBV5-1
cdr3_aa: CASSLRGGNTEAFF
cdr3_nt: TGCGCCAGCAGCTTGCGCGGGGGGAACACTGAAGCTTTCTTT